Below, one T cell receptor (beta chain) is given with its context. The sample comes from a study of blood T cell repertoires in COVID-19. Across the study: From the United States, Italy and Spain came samples of acute and convalescent COVID-19. Sources were T cells, B-cell-depleted T cells, or PBMCs; the material itself was cDNA or gDNA.

Authors' processing steps: Cell counts per sample came from amplifying reference gene primers. Profiled with immunoSEQ multiplex PCR; TCRdb holds only in-frame clones, not every one. D and trimming were read from the DNA, whereas the V and J calls and clone size are those reported in that table. The sample lists around 150,000 clones; approximately 83% were seen once. The TCR sequence derives from a woman aged 80 or older with active or convalescent COVID-19. The sequenced sample consisted of peripheral blood.

The CDR3 DNA is TGTGCCAGCGAAGGGGGCAGAGGCTCCTACAATGAGCAGTTCTTC. Its protein product is CASEGGRGSYNEQFF. This rearrangement joins TRBV6-5 to TRBJ2-1; TRBD1 matches 7 bases. CDR1 is MNHEY and CDR2 is SVGAGI in the germline V gene. With V trimmed by 8 bases and J by 0 bases, 7 bases remained unmatched. The CDR3 totals 15 residues.